This TCR beta chain was identified in a study of PD-1 blockade in classical Hodgkin lymphoma. Findings and limits, study-wide: Repertoire differences lack defined causes, possibly disease activity or prior therapy. Lower baseline TCR diversity was reported for newly diagnosed patients than for healthy donors.

Points on this clone: Antigen unknown.

Some clones are missing from TCRdb's copy, which holds only in-frame ones; the method was immunoSEQ multiplex PCR. The sample contains almost 20,000 clones, about four fifths of which appear only once. The V and J ends lost 4 bases and 5 bases, in that order; junction bases with no gene match: 8. Germline V gene data show CDR1 as SGDLS and CDR2 as YYNGEE. The length of the CDR3 is 14 residues. Time point in this sample: newly diagnosed, previously untreated cHL patient sample. Isolation of CD4+ T cells from thawed PBMCs was performed by magnetic negative selection. As a comparison, the study used PBMCs from newly diagnosed, untreated classical Hodgkin lymphoma.

The chain couples TRBV9 to TRBJ1-1, with 7 nucleotides matching TRBD1. The sequencing sample was made of CD4+ T cells from blood. The source is a human donor with classical Hodgkin lymphoma. The CDR3 region is CASSLRQGLTEAFF. The CDR3 nucleotides are TGTGCCAGCAGCTTAAGACAGGGACTGACTGAAGCTTTCTTT.